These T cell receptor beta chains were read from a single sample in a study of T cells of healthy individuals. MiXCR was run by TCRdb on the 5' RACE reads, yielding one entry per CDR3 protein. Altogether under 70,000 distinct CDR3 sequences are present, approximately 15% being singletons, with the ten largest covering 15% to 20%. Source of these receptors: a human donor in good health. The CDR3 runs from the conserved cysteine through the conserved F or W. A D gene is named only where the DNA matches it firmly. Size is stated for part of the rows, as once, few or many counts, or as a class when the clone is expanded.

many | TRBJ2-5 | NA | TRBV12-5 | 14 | CASGLGRDTGTQYF | TGTGCTAGTGGTTTGGGACGGGACACCGGGACCCAGTACTTC
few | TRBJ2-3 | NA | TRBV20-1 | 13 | CSVFRGSTDTQYF | TGCAGTGTCTTTCGCGGCAGCACAGATACGCAGTATTTT
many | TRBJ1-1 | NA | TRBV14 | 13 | CASSQAARTEAFF | TGTGCCAGCAGCCAAGCTGCCCGAACTGAAGCTTTCTTT
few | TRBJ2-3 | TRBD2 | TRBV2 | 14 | CADSTSSGTDTQYF | TGTGCCGATTCGACTAGCTCGGGCACAGATACGCAGTATTTT
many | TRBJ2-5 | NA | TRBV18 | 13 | CASSPAFRGTQYF | TGTGCCAGCTCACCCGCCTTTCGGGGGACCCAGTACTTC
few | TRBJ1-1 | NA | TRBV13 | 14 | CASSLTSGNTEAFF | TGTGCCAGCAGCTTAACGAGCGGGAACACTGAAGCTTTCTTT
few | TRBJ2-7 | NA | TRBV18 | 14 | CASSPLVGVNEQYF | TGTGCCAGCTCACCACTAGTTGGAGTGAACGAGCAGTACTTC
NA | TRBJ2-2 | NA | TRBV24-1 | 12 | CAPGEDTGELFF | TGTGCTCCCGGAGAGGACACCGGGGAGCTGTTTTTT
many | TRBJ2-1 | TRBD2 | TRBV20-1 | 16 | CSARDSGGRSYNEQFF | TGCAGTGCTAGAGATAGCGGGGGACGCTCCTACAATGAGCAGTTCTTC
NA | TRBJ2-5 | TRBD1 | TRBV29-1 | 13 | CSVGTGEGETQYF | TGCAGCGTCGGTACAGGGGAAGGAGAGACCCAGTACTTC
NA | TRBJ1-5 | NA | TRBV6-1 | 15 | CASSEMNGGNQPQHF | TGTGCCAGCAGTGAAATGAATGGTGGCAATCAGCCCCAGCATTTT
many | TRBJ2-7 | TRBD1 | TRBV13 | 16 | CASSLIGTGGSYEQYF | TGTGCCAGCAGCTTAATCGGGACAGGGGGCTCCTACGAGCAGTACTTC
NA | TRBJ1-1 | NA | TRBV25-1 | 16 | CASSGTGSGENTEAFF | TGTGCCAGCAGTGGAACAGGGTCTGGGGAGAACACTGAAGCTTTCTTT
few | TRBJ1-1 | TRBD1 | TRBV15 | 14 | CATSIRTGHTEAFF | TGTGCCACCAGCATCAGGACAGGGCACACTGAAGCTTTCTTT
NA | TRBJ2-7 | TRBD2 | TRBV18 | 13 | CASSPLRGGEQYF | TGTGCCAGCTCACCATTGCGGGGGGGCGAGCAGTACTTC
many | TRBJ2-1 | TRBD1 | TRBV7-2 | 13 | CASSGGTGGEQFF | TGTGCCAGCAGCGGGGGGACAGGGGGCGAGCAGTTCTTC
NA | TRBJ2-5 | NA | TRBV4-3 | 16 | CASSQEGAGASGTQYF | TGCGCCAGCAGCCAAGAGGGAGCGGGCGCAAGTGGGACCCAGTACTTC
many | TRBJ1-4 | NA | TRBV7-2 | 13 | CASSSDRNEKLFF | TGTGCCAGCAGCTCGGACAGAAATGAAAAACTGTTTTTT
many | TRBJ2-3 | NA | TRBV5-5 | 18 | CASSLEGLVAWSTDTQYF | TGTGCCAGCAGCTTGGAGGGATTGGTAGCCTGGAGTACAGATACGCAGTATTTT
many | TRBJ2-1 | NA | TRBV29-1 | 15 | CSVDVAQGISNEQFF | TGCAGCGTTGATGTGGCGCAAGGGATATCGAATGAGCAGTTCTTC
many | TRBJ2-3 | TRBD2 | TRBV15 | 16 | CATSRGGLASTDTQYF | TGTGCCACCAGCAGAGGTGGACTAGCGAGCACAGATACGCAGTATTTT
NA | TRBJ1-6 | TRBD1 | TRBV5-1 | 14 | CASRRDRDMPPLHF | TGCGCCAGCAGAAGGGACAGAGATATGCCACCCCTCCACTTT
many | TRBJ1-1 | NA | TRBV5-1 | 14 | CASSREAGATEAFF | TGCGCCAGCAGCCGAGAAGCAGGGGCCACTGAAGCTTTCTTT
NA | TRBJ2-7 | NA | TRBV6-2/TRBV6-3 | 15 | CASSFGGAGTYEQYF | TGTGCCAGCAGTTTCGGAGGGGCTGGAACCTACGAGCAGTACTTC
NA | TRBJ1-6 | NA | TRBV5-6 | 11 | CASSLGAPLHF | TGTGCCAGCAGCTTGGGGGCACCCCTCCACTTT
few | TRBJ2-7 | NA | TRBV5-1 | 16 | CASSLGSMSALGEQYF | TGCGCCAGCAGCTTGGGGTCGATGAGCGCCCTCGGCGAGCAGTACTTC
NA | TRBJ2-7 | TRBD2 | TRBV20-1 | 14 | CSPRLAGNVYEQYF | TGCAGTCCCCGACTAGCGGGAAACGTCTACGAGCAGTACTTC
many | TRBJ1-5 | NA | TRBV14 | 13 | CASSPQHNQPQHF | TGTGCCAGCAGCCCGCAGCATAATCAGCCCCAGCATTTT
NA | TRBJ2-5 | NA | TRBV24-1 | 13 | CATSDPTRGTQYF | TGTGCCACCAGTGACCCCACCCGAGGGACCCAGTACTTC
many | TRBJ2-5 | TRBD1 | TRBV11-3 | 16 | CASSLGGTGRQETQYF | TGTGCCAGCAGCTTAGGAGGGACAGGGAGGCAAGAGACCCAGTACTTC
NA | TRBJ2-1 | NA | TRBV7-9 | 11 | CASSLNRGQFF | TGTGCCAGCAGCCTAAATCGTGGGCAGTTCTTC
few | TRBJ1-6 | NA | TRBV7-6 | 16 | CASSLGASSYNSPLHF | TGTGCCAGCAGCTTGGGAGCAAGCTCCTATAATTCACCCCTCCACTTT
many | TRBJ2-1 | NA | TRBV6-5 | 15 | CASSPTKTRGNEQFF | TGTGCCAGCAGTCCTACTAAAACAAGGGGCAATGAGCAGTTCTTC
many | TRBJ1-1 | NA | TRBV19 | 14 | CASSILKEGTEAFF | TGTGCCAGTAGTATCCTGAAGGAGGGCACTGAAGCTTTCTTT
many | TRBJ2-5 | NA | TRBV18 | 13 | CASSPRSGETQYF | TGTGCCAGCTCACCTCGCTCGGGAGAGACCCAGTACTTC
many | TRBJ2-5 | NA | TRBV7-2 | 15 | CASSLDPGAGETQYF | TGTGCCAGCAGCTTAGACCCGGGGGCCGGGGAGACCCAGTACTTC
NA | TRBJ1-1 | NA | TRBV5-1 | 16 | CASSPRVVGKDTEAFF | TGCGCCAGCAGCCCGAGGGTAGTCGGGAAGGACACTGAAGCTTTCTTT
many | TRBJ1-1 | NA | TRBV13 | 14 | CASSLWGEGTEAFF | TGTGCCAGCAGCTTATGGGGAGAAGGAACTGAAGCTTTCTTT
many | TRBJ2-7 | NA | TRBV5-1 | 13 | CASSSPGLYEQYF | TGCGCCAGCAGCTCCCCCGGGTTGTACGAGCAGTACTTC
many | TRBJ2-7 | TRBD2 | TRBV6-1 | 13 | CASSHSGRGEQYF | TGTGCCAGCAGTCACTCGGGGAGGGGCGAGCAGTACTTC
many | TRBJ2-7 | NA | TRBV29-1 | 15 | CSVEIFARQTYEQYF | TGCAGCGTTGAAATTTTTGCGCGACAGACCTACGAGCAGTACTTC
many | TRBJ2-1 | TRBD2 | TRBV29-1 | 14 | CSVGGRARSDEQFF | TGCAGCGTTGGCGGGAGGGCCAGAAGCGATGAGCAGTTCTTC
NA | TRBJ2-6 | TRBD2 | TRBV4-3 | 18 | CASSQISGRLSGANVLTF | TGCGCCAGCAGCCAGATTAGCGGGAGGCTCTCTGGGGCCAACGTCCTGACTTTC
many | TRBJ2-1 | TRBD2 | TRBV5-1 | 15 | CASSFSGVGYNEQFF | TGCGCCAGCAGCTTTAGCGGGGTGGGCTACAATGAGCAGTTCTTC
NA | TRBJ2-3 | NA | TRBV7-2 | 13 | CASSSPSTDTQYF | TGTGCCAGCAGCTCCCCAAGCACAGATACGCAGTATTTT
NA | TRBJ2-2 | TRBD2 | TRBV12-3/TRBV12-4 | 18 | CASSPTLPGLAGTGELFF | TGTGCCAGCAGTCCCACACTCCCGGGACTAGCGGGAACCGGGGAGCTGTTTTTT
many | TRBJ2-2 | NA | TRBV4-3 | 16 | CASSQDRGANTGELFF | TGCGCCAGCAGCCAAGATCGAGGAGCGAACACCGGGGAGCTGTTTTTT
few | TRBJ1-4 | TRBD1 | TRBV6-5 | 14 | CASSQGAANEKLFF | TGTGCCAGCAGTCAGGGGGCGGCTAATGAAAAACTGTTTTTT
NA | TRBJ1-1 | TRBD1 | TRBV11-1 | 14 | CASSDDRGSLGAFF | TGTGCCAGCAGCGATGACAGGGGAAGCTTAGGAGCTTTCTTT
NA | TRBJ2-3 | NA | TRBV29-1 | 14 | CSVEDLSAGDTQYF | TGCAGCGTTGAAGATCTCTCCGCCGGAGATACGCAGTATTTT
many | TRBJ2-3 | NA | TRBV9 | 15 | CASGSGGKWSDTQYF | TGTGCCAGCGGTAGTGGGGGCAAATGGTCAGATACGCAGTATTTT
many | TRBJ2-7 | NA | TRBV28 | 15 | CASTGAGDTGYEQYF | TGTGCCAGCACCGGGGCGGGGGACACCGGCTACGAGCAGTACTTC
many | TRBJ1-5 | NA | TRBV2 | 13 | CASSARPGQPQHF | TGTGCCAGCAGTGCCCGACCCGGTCAGCCCCAGCATTTT
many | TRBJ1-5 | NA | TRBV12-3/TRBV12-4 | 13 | CASSLNGNQPQHF | TGTGCCAGCAGTTTAAATGGCAATCAGCCCCAGCATTTT
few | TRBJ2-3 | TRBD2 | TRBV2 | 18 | CASLGRTSGSYVRDTQYF | TGTGCCAGCCTCGGCCGGACTAGCGGGAGCTATGTGAGAGATACGCAGTATTTT
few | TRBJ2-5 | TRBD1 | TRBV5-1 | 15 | CASSPGTGGRETQYF | TGCGCCAGCAGCCCGGGGACAGGGGGGAGAGAGACCCAGTACTTC
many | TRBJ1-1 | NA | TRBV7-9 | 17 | CASSLRIGSGGGTEAFF | TGTGCCAGCAGCTTACGAATCGGGTCAGGAGGAGGGACTGAAGCTTTCTTT
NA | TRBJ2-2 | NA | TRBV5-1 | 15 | CASSLMGINTGELFF | TGCGCCAGCAGCTTGATGGGGATTAACACCGGGGAGCTGTTTTTT
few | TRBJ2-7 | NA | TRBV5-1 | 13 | CASSQAGFYEQYF | TGCGCCAGCAGCCAGGCGGGCTTCTACGAGCAGTACTTC
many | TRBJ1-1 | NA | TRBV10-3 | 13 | CAISERGNTEAFF | TGTGCCATCAGTGAGCGAGGGAACACTGAAGCTTTCTTT